This is a list of T cell receptor beta chains from one sample in a study of T cell clonotyping in hematopoietic cell transplantation. Only in-frame clones appear in the TCRdb table, and some are missing; sequencing was by immunoSEQ multiplex PCR. This table has about 45,000 clones, around 95% appearing once. Material for sequencing was peripheral blood mononuclear cells. These TCRs come from a woman between 45 and 65 years old in good health. Some clones in this sample may be carry-over from other donors' samples. Each CDR3 is given without its conserved first and last residue. Fields, in order: CDR3 protein, V gene, J gene.

ATSRARGESYEQY	TRBV15	TRBJ2-7
ASSIHRTGTKNTGELF	TRBV19	TRBJ2-2
ASSPAYREGNQPQH	TRBV27	TRBJ1-5
ASQAGELF	TRBV2	TRBJ2-2
ASSQDQGRAEPGAKNIQY	TRBV4-2	TRBJ2-4
ASSPGQGANQPQH	TRBV18	TRBJ1-5
ASSLALMGGLEGSPLH	TRBV7-2	TRBJ1-6
ASSLFLEGATEAF	TRBV11-2	TRBJ1-1
ASSQIPDRGAYEQY	TRBV23-1	TRBJ2-7
SVEVRMTKAGSNPSTEAF	TRBV29-1	TRBJ1-1
ASSLSSQETQY	TRBV11-1	TRBJ2-5
ASSLVSLSWLGNYTQY	TRBV7-2	TRBJ2-3
ASSQDITGDTEAF	TRBV4-3	TRBJ1-1
ASSVNADEAQY	TRBV7-3	TRBJ2-5
ASSPGTGDTGELF	TRBV18	TRBJ2-2
ASSIRDRDFDEQF	TRBV5-6	TRBJ2-1
ASRPGLQTDTQY	TRBV19	TRBJ2-3
ASSLSAAEVTGELF	TRBV7-3	TRBJ2-2
ASSLGLDRERQF	TRBV7-2	TRBJ2-1
ASSQDPQGTNNEKLF	TRBV4-3	TRBJ1-4
ASRKPGQSYEQY	TRBV27	TRBJ2-7
ASSERGRTTGANVLT	TRBV25-1	TRBJ2-6
ASSDDQGRSYEQY	TRBV6-4	TRBJ2-7
ASSLALAGGNEQF	TRBV7-2	TRBJ2-1
ASSPDTEAF	TRBV18	TRBJ1-1
ASSSSASGITGELF	TRBV9	TRBJ2-2
ASSPGQVSPLH	TRBV19	TRBJ1-6
ASSLPGRRPPYGYT	TRBV5-6	TRBJ1-2
ASSEQRGAYEQY	TRBV11-3	TRBJ2-7
ASRSPSADTQY	TRBV9	TRBJ2-3
ASSWTGQNEQF	TRBV5-4	TRBJ2-1
ASSPGEGNIYEQY	TRBV4-2	TRBJ2-7
ASSSDLVEQF	TRBV9	TRBJ2-1
AWTLLGGLAEAF	TRBV30	TRBJ1-1
ASSQDSTDTQY	TRBV4-3	TRBJ2-3
ASRPEGGYTEAF	TRBV10-2	TRBJ1-1
ASSLGGAGTDTQY	TRBV28	TRBJ2-3
ASSLDRGTRDTQY	TRBV11-2	TRBJ2-3
AISESPEGRGYT	TRBV10-3	TRBJ1-2
ASSLRWRGYTGELF	TRBV7-3	TRBJ2-2
ASSLRDSHSTEQY	TRBV11-3	TRBJ2-7
ASSPDRGEVSTDTQY	TRBV7-9	TRBJ2-3
ATSRESSGANVLT	TRBV15	TRBJ2-6
ASSPGSGVQETQY	TRBV7-7	TRBJ2-5
ASIKQGGDTEAF	TRBV27	TRBJ1-1
ASSSQGNNEKLF	TRBV7-2	TRBJ1-4
ASSPGTGSSYEQY	TRBV11-3	TRBJ2-7
ASSVNLVPTGRNYGYT	TRBV6-1	TRBJ1-2
ASSLGGFGELF	TRBV5-4	TRBJ2-2
ASSQDVSGRGETYEQY	TRBV4-1	TRBJ2-7
ASSTGTGDTGELF	TRBV5-1	TRBJ2-2
ASPRGGGQPQH	TRBV10-1	TRBJ1-5
ARARTVSEEAF	TRBV2	TRBJ1-1
ATSGKLTGSGANVLT	TRBV15	TRBJ2-6
ASSQDIGNTEAF	TRBV4-3	TRBJ1-1